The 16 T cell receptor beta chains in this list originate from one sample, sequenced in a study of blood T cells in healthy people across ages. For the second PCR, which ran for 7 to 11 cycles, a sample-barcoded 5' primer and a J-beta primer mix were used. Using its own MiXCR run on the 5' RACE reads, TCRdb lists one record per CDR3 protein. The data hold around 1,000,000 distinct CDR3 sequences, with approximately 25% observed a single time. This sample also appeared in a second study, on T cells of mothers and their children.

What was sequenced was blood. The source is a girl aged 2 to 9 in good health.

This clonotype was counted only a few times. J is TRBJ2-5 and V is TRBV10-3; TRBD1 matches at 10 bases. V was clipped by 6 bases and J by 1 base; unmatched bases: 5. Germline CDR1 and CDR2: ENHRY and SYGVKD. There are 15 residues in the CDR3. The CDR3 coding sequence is TGTGCCATCAGCCAGGGACAGGGGAGCCAAGAGACCCAGTACTTC. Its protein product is CAISQGQGSQETQYF.

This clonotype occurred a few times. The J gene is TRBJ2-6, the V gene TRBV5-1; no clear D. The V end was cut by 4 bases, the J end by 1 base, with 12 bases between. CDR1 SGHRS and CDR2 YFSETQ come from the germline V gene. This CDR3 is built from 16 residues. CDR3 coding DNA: TGCGCCAGCAGCATCTCAGCAGTATCTGGGGCCAACGTCCTGACTTTC. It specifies CASSISAVSGANVLTF.

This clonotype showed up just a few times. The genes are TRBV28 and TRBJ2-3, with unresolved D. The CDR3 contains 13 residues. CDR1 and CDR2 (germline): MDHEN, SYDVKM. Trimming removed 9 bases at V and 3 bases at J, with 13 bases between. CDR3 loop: CASRPVETDTQYF. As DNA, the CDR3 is TGTGCCAGTCGTCCAGTCGAAACAGATACGCAGTATTTT.

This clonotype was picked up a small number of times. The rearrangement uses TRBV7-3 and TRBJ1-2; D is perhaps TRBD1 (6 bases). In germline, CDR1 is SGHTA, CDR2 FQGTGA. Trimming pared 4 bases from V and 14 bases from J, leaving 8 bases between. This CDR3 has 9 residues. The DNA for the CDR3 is TGTGCCAGCAGCTGGAGGGGGACCTTC. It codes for CASSWRGTF.

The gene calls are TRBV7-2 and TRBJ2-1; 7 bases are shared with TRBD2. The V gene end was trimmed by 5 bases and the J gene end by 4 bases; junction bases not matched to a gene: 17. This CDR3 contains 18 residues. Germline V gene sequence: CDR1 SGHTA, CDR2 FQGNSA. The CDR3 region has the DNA TGTGCCAGCAGCAAGCCGTCTGGCGGGGGAGGGTTGTACAATGAGCAGTTCTTC. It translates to CASSKPSGGGGLYNEQFF.

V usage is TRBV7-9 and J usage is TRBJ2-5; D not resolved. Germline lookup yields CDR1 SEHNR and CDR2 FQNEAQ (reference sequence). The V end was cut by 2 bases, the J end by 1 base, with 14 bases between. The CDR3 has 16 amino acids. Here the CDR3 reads CASSLPVQTSQETQYF. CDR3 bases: TGTGCCAGCAGCTTACCCGTCCAGACTTCCCAAGAGACCCAGTACTTC.

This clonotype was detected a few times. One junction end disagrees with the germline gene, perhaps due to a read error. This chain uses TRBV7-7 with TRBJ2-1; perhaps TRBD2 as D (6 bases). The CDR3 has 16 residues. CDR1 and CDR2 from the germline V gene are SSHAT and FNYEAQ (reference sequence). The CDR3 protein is CASSFSGSSSYNEQFF. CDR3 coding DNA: TGTGCTAGCAGTTTTAGCGGCTCAAGCTCCTACAATGAGCAGTTCTTC.

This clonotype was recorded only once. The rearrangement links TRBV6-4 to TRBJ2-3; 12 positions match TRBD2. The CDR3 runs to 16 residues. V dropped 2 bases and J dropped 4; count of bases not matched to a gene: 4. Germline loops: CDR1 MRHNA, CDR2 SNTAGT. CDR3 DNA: TGTGCCAGCAGTGACGCGCCTAGCGGGGGGGCAGATACGCAGTATTTT. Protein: CASSDAPSGGADTQYF.

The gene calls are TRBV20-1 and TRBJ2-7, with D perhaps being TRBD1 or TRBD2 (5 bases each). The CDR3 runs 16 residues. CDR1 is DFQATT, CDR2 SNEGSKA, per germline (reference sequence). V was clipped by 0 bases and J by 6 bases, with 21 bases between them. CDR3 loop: CSARDDAGPWGTEQYF. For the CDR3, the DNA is TGCAGTGCTAGAGATGACGCCGGCCCGTGGGGGACCGAGCAGTACTTC.

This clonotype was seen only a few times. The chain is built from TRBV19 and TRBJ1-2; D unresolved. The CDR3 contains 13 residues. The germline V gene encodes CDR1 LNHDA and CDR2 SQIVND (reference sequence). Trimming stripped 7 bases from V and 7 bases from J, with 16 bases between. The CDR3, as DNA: TGTGCCAGTATCTTCCCGGAGGCGGGTGGCTACACCTTC. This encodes CASIFPEAGGYTF.

The CDR3 reads CSAPDTPRAFF. The CDR3 nucleotides read TGCAGTGCCCCAGACACTCCGAGAGCTTTCTTT. J is TRBJ1-1 and V is TRBV20-1; D not certain. Deletions cut 6 bases from V and 10 bases from J, with 15 bases between. The CDR3 length is 11 residues. Germline loops: CDR1 DFQATT, CDR2 SNEGSKA (reference sequence).

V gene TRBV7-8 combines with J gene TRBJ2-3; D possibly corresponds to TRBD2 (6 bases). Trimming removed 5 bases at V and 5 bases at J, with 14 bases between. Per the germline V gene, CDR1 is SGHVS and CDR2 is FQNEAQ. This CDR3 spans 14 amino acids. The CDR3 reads CASSLGGGKDTQYF. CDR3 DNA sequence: TGTGCCAGCAGCCTAGGTGGGGGGAAAGATACGCAGTATTTT.

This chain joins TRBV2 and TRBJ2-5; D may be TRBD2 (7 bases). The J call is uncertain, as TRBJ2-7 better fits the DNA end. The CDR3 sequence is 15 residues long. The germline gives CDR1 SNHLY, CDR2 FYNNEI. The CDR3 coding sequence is TGTGCCAGCAGTTCCCTGACGGGGGGCGACTACGAGCAGTACTTC. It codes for CASSSLTGGDYEQYF.

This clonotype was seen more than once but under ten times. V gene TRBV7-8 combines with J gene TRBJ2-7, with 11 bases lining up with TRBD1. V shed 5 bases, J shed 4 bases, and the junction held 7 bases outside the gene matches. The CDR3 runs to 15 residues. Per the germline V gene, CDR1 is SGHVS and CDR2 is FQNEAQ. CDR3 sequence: CASSGRRDRGYEQYF. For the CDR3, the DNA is TGTGCCAGCAGCGGCCGCCGGGACAGGGGGTACGAGCAGTACTTC.

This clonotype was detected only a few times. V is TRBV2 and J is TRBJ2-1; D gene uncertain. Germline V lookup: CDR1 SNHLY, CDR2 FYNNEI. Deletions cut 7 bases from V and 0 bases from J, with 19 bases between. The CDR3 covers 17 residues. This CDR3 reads CASKPRFIPSSYNEQFF. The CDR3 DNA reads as TGTGCCAGCAAGCCCCGTTTTATTCCCAGCTCCTACAATGAGCAGTTCTTC.

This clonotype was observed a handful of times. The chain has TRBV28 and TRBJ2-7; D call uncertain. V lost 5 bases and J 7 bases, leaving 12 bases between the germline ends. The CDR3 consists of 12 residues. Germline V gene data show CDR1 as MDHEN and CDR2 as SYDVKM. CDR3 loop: CASSQQLTEQYF. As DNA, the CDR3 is TGTGCCAGCAGTCAACAGCTTACAGAGCAGTACTTC.